This T cell receptor (beta chain) came from a study of blood T cell repertoires in COVID-19. At the level of the study: The United States, Italy and Spain provided the acute and convalescent COVID-19 samples. T cells, B-cell-depleted T cells, or PBMCs supplied cDNA or gDNA.

Assay used: immunoSEQ multiplex PCR; TCRdb lists only in-frame clones, some missing. Of approximately 130,000 clones in the sample, roughly 90% were seen once. J gave up 7 bases and V 5 bases, and 7 bases lay outside the gene matches. The CDR3 covers 15 residues. Germline V gives CDR1 LNHDA, CDR2 SQIVND (reference sequence). The source of this sequence is a man aged 45 to 65 with acute or convalescent COVID-19. The J gene is TRBJ1-4, the V gene TRBV19, with 10 bases lining up with TRBD1. The source material was peripheral blood. CDR3 region: CASSPRTGGVEKLFF. The CDR3, as DNA: TGTGCCAGTAGTCCTAGGACAGGGGGAGTTGAAAAACTGTTTTTT.